The subject of this entry is one T cell receptor (beta chain). Clones were read by immunoSEQ multiplex PCR, and TCRdb kept only the in-frame ones, dropping some. The data hold 280,000 or so clones, with roughly 85% observed a single time. Living in roughly 25 US areas, the participants were between roughly 18 and 95 years of age. Two negative PCRs, clearance, or symptom resolution characterized the recovered Cohort 3 donors. The CDR3 consists of 13 residues. V was clipped by 1 base and J by 4 bases, with 8 bases between them. CDR1 and CDR2 (germline): SGDLS, YYNGEE. The sample belongs to a study of blood T cell repertoires in COVID-19. Background on the study: The United States, Italy and Spain supplied acute and convalescent COVID-19 samples.

This receptor was taken from a man aged 25-45 years who had recovered from COVID-19. This chain joins TRBV9 and TRBJ2-5, with a possible D match to TRBD2 (5 bases). The sequencing input was PBMCs or T cells enriched from blood (not recorded which). Here the CDR3 reads CASSVLATETQYF. In nucleotides, the CDR3 is TGTGCCAGCAGCGTACTAGCCACAGAGACCCAGTACTTC.